The 22 T cell receptor beta chains given below trace back to one sample, sequenced in a study of blood T cell repertoires in COVID-19. Measured with immunoSEQ multiplex PCR; TCRdb has only the in-frame clones, and not every one. The sample shows a few hundred thousand clones, around 86% of them seen only once. Source material: peripheral blood. The receptors derive from a man aged 35-49 years who had recovered from COVID-19.

V usage is TRBV7-7 and J usage is TRBJ2-5; possible D gene TRBD1, 5 bases. Trimming took 5 bases from V and 4 from J, leaving 14 bases between them. The germline V gene has CDR1 SSHAT and CDR2 FNYEAQ (reference sequence). The CDR3 totals 14 residues. For the CDR3, the DNA is TGTGCCAGCAGCCCGCGCGGCAGGGTAGAGACCCAGTACTTC. Translation gives CASSPRGRVETQYF.

This clone was detected only a few times. The rearrangement joins TRBV5-6 to TRBJ1-5, with 7 bases that match TRBD1. V was pared by 4 bases and J by 1 base, with 5 bases of the junction left unmatched. Germline loops: CDR1 SGHDT, CDR2 YYEEEE. The CDR3 has 15 amino acids. The CDR3 loop is CASSEGARSNQPQHF. The CDR3 DNA is TGTGCCAGCAGCGAGGGGGCGCGGAGCAATCAGCCCCAGCATTTT.

This clone is a singleton in its sample. The rearrangement links TRBV19 to TRBJ1-1, with D possibly TRBD1 on 6 matching bases. The CDR3 contains 14 residues. The germline gives CDR1 LNHDA, CDR2 SQIVND (reference sequence). V shed 2 bases and J shed 5 bases, with 12 bases lying between them. DNA of the CDR3: TGTGCCAGTAGTATATCCTGGCAGGGGACTGAAGCTTTCTTT. Its protein is CASSISWQGTEAFF.

J is TRBJ1-1 and V is TRBV18; 9 nucleotides agree with TRBD1. Germline V gives CDR1 KGHSH, CDR2 LQKENI. V lost 5 bases, J lost 4 bases, and 8 bases stayed unmatched. This CDR3 has 15 amino acids. The CDR3 nucleotides are TGTGCCAGCTCATCTACAGGGGGCGCGGGCACTGAAGCTTTCTTT. Translation: CASSSTGGAGTEAFF. Drawing the rest from reference TRBV18 and TRBJ1-1, the complete variable domain is NAGVMQNPRHLVRRRGQEARLRCSPMKGHSHVYWYRQLPEEGLKFMVYLQKENIIDESGMPKERFSAEFPKEGPSILRIQQVVRGDSAAYFCASSSTGGAGTEAFFGQGTRLTVV.

V and J are TRBV3-1 (or the pseudogene TRBV3-2) and TRBJ2-2; a weak D match, TRBD1 (5 bases). This CDR3 contains 17 residues. The V end lost 5 bases, the J end lost 4 bases, and 20 bases lay between the germline ends. Looked up from germline, CDR1 is LGHDT and CDR2 is YNNKEL (reference sequence). The CDR3 here is CASSTVQGSRATGELFF. CDR3 DNA sequence: TGTGCCAGCAGCACCGTCCAGGGTTCTCGAGCCACCGGGGAGCTGTTTTTT.

The V and J genes are TRBV7-6 and TRBJ2-3; maybe TRBD1 (5 bases). Germline CDR1 and CDR2: SGHVS and FNYEAQ. Trimming pared 6 bases from V and 0 bases from J, leaving 7 bases between. This CDR3 contains 13 residues. This CDR3 is CASSDRSTDTQYF. The DNA of the CDR3 is TGTGCCAGCAGTGACAGAAGCACAGATACGCAGTATTTT.

V and J are TRBV2 and TRBJ2-2; 9 nucleotides agree with TRBD1. Germline V gene sequence: CDR1 SNHLY, CDR2 FYNNEI. The V gene end was trimmed by 6 bases and the J gene end by 5 bases; junction bases not matched to a gene: 4. CDR3 size: 14 residues. CDR3 coding DNA: TGTGCCAGCAGCGCGGACAGGGGTACCGGGGAGCTGTTTTTT. This translates into CASSADRGTGELFF.

This clone was seen only once. This chain joins TRBV11-2 and TRBJ2-1; TRBD2 matches at 11 bases. Trimming took 5 bases from V and 9 from J; bases not matched to a gene: 12. Germline CDR1 and CDR2: SGHAT and FQNNGV. The CDR3 runs to 16 residues. Here the CDR3 DNA reads TGTGCCAGCAGCCCCCTTAGCGGGGGGGCCATTGGTGAGCAGTTCTTC. Residues: CASSPLSGGAIGEQFF.

The chain combines TRBV9 with TRBJ2-7, with TRBD1 matching 7 bases. V gave up 4 bases and J gave up 1 base; unmatched junction bases: 11. This CDR3 has 16 amino acids. Germline lookup yields CDR1 SGDLS and CDR2 YYNGEE. For the CDR3, the DNA is TGTGCCAGCAGCCCCCGTGCACAGGGGCTTTCCTACGAGCAGTACTTC. Translation gives CASSPRAQGLSYEQYF.

V gene TRBV27 combines with J gene TRBJ2-3, with D hard to call. The CDR3 runs to 14 residues. In germline, CDR1 is MNHEY, CDR2 SMNVEV (reference sequence). Trimming removed 6 bases from V and 0 bases from J, with 10 bases in between. CDR3 region: CASRRQPSTDTQYF. The CDR3 DNA reads as TGTGCCAGCAGGAGGCAGCCTAGCACAGATACGCAGTATTTT.

This chain joins TRBV2 and TRBJ2-1; TRBD2 agrees at 10 bases. This CDR3 is built from 16 residues. J lost 2 bases, V lost 6 bases, and 7 bases had no gene match. CDR1 and CDR2 (germline): SNHLY, FYNNEI. The CDR3 here is CASSASSGRTYNEQFF. DNA of the CDR3: TGTGCCAGCAGCGCCTCTAGCGGGAGAACCTACAATGAGCAGTTCTTC.

The chain links TRBV5-1 to TRBJ2-7; the D gene is possibly TRBD2 (6 bases). From germline, CDR1 is SGHRS and CDR2 YFSETQ. V lost 0 bases to trimming and J lost 9 bases, with 16 bases between them. CDR3 length: 14 amino acids. The CDR3 here is CASSLDSGPRWQYF. DNA for the CDR3: TGCGCCAGCAGCTTGGATAGCGGACCCCGTTGGCAGTACTTC.

This chain joins TRBV6-6 and TRBJ2-7, with 9 bases fitting TRBD1. V was pared by 7 bases and J by 5 bases, with 9 bases of the junction left unmatched. Germline loops: CDR1 MNHNY, CDR2 SVGAGI (reference sequence). The CDR3 is made up of 14 amino acids. The CDR3 coding sequence is TGTGCCAGCATCCGTGACAGGGGGTATGACGAGCAGTACTTC. It translates to CASIRDRGYDEQYF.

This rearrangement joins TRBV7-2 to TRBJ2-7, with 8 nucleotides matching TRBD2. Germline V gives CDR1 SGHTA, CDR2 FQGNSA. The V segment lost 7 bases and the J segment 10 bases; nucleotides outside the gene matches: 12. The CDR3 runs 13 residues. CDR3 loop: CASNRGGAGEQYF. CDR3 DNA: TGTGCCAGCAACCGGGGGGGCGCGGGGGAACAGTACTTC. Full variable domain (outside the CDR3, taken from reference TRBV7-2 and TRBJ2-7): GAGVSQSPSNKVTEKGKDVELRCDPISGHTALYWYRQSLGQGLEFLIYFQGNSAPDKSGLPSDRFSAERTGGSVSTLTIQRTQQEDSAVYLCASNRGGAGEQYFGPGTRLTVT.

As DNA, the CDR3 is TGTGCCAGTCAGGGGTCCCACAATGAGCAGTTCTTC. Its protein product is CASQGSHNEQFF. The chain uses TRBV2 and TRBJ2-1; D might be TRBD1 (6 bases). This CDR3 has 12 residues. The V gene's germline CDR1 is SNHLY and CDR2 FYNNEI. Deletions cut 9 bases from V and 5 bases from J, with 11 bases between.

This chain uses TRBV2 with TRBJ2-3; possible D gene TRBD1, 6 bases. The germline V gene encodes CDR1 SNHLY and CDR2 FYNNEI. CDR3 length equals 14 residues. Trimming left V 5 bases short and J 3 bases short, with 12 bases between. In nucleotides, the CDR3 is TGTGCCAGCAGTTATGGGGGACAAACAGATACGCAGTATTTT. Amino acids: CASSYGGQTDTQYF.

The chain is built from TRBV5-6 and TRBJ2-1; TRBD1 agrees at 7 bases. J lost 3 bases, V lost 2 bases, and 5 bases had no gene match. Germline values: CDR1 SGHDT, CDR2 YYEEEE. The CDR3 extends over 15 amino acids. In nucleotides, the CDR3 is TGTGCCAGCAGCTTCCGGGACAGACTCTACAATGAGCAGTTCTTC. It translates to CASSFRDRLYNEQFF.

This clone was detected once. The chain combines TRBV7-2 with TRBJ1-1; TRBD1 matches at 12 bases. There are 17 residues in the CDR3. With V trimmed by 1 base and J by 6 bases, 9 bases remained unmatched. CDR1 is SGHTA and CDR2 is FQGNSA in the germline V gene. The CDR3 sequence is CASSLDGTGGAWAEAFF. The CDR3 nucleotides are TGTGCCAGCAGCTTAGATGGGACAGGGGGCGCTTGGGCTGAAGCTTTCTTT. Based on the CDR3 plus reference TRBV7-2 and TRBJ1-1, the full variable domain is GAGVSQSPSNKVTEKGKDVELRCDPISGHTALYWYRQSLGQGLEFLIYFQGNSAPDKSGLPSDRFSAERTGGSVSTLTIQRTQQEDSAVYLCASSLDGTGGAWAEAFFGQGTRLTVV.

The rearrangement joins TRBV19 to TRBJ1-5; no definite D call. The CDR3 has 16 residues. Germline CDR1 LNHDA, CDR2 SQIVND (reference sequence). Trimming shortened V by 5 bases and J by 7 bases, and 21 bases separated the two germline ends. In DNA form, the CDR3 reads TGTGCCAGTAGTCCATTCCGGACTCCGGTGAGCCAGCCCCAGCATTTT. This codes for CASSPFRTPVSQPQHF.

J is TRBJ1-5 and V is TRBV29-1, with D maybe TRBD1 (6 bases). This CDR3 spans 13 amino acids. CDR1 and CDR2 (germline): SQVTM, ANQGSEA. V lost 5 bases, J lost 0 bases, and 8 bases lay in between. In nucleotides, the CDR3 is TGCAGCGTTACAGGGAATAGCAATCAGCCCCAGCATTTT. Residues: CSVTGNSNQPQHF. Together with reference TRBV29-1 and TRBJ1-5, the CDR3 gives the full variable domain: SAVISQKPSRDICQRGTSLTIQCQVDSQVTMMFWYRQQPGQSLTLIATANQGSEATYESGFVIDKFPISRPNLTFSTLTVSNMSPEDSSIYLCSVTGNSNQPQHFGDGTRLSIL.

The chain uses TRBV3-1 (or the pseudogene TRBV3-2) and TRBJ1-6; D is undetermined. This CDR3 has 18 residues. The ends were cut back, 0 bases at V and 2 bases at J, with 14 bases in the middle. CDR1 is LGHDT and CDR2 is YNNKEL in the germline V gene (reference sequence). The CDR3: CASSQDRGSIPYNSPLHF. The CDR3 coding sequence is TGTGCCAGCAGCCAAGATCGAGGGTCAATCCCCTATAATTCACCCCTCCACTTT.

The gene calls are TRBV5-1 and TRBJ1-1; TRBD1 might be the D (6 bases). The germline CDR1 and CDR2 sequences are SGHRS and YFSETQ. V dropped 0 bases and J dropped 1 base, with 13 bases sitting between them. The CDR3 has 16 amino acids. CDR3 sequence reads: CASSLVPQGQNTEAFF. DNA for the CDR3: TGCGCCAGCAGCTTGGTTCCCCAGGGGCAGAACACTGAAGCTTTCTTT.